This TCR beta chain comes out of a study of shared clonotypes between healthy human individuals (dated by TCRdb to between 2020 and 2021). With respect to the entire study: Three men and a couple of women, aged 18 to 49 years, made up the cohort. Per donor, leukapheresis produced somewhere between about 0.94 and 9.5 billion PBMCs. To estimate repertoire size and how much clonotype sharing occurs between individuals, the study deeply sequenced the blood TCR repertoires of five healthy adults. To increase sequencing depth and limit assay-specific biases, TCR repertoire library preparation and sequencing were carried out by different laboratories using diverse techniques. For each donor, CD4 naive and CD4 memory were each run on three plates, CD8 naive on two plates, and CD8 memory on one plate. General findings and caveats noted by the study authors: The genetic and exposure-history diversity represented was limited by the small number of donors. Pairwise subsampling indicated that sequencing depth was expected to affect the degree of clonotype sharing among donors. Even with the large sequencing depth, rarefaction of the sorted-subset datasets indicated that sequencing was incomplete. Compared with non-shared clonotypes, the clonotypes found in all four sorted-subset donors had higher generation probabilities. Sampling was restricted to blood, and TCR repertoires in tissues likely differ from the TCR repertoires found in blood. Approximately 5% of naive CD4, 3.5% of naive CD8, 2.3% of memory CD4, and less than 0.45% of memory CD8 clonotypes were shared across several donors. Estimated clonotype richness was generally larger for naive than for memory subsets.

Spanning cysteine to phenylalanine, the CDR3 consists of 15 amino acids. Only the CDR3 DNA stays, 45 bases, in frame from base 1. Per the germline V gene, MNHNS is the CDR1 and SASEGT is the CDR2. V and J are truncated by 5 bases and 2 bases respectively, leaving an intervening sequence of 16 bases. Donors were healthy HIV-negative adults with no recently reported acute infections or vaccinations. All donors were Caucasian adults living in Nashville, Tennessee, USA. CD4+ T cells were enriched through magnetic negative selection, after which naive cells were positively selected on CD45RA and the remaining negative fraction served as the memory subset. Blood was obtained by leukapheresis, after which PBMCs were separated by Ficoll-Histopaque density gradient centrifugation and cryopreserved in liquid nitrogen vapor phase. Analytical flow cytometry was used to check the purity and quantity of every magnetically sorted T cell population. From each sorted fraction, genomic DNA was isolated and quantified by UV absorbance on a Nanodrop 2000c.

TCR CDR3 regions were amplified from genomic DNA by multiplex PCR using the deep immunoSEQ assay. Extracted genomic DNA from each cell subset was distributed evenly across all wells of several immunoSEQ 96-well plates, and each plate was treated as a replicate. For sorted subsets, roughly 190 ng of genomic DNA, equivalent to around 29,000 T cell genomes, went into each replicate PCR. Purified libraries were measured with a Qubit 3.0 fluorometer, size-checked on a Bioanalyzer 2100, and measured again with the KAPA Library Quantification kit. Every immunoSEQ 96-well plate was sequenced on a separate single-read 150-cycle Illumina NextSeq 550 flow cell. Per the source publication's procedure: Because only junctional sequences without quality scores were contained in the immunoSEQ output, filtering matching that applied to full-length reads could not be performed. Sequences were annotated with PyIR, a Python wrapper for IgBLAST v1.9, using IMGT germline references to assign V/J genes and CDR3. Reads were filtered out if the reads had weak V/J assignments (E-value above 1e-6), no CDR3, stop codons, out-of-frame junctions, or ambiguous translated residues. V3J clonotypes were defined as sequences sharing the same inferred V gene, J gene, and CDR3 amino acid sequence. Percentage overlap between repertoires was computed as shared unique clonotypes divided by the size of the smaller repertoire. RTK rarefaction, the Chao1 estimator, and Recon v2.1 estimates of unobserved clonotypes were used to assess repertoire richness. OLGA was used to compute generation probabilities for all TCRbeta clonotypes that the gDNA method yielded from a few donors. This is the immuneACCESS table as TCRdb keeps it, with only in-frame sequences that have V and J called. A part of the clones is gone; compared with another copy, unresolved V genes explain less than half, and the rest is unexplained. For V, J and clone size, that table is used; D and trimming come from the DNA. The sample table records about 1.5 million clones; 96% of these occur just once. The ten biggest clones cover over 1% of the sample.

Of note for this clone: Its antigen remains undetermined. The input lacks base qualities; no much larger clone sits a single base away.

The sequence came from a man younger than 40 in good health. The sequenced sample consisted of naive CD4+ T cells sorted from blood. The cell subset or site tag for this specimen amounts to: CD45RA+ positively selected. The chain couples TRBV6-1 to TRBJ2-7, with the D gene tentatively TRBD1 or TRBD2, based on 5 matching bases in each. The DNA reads TGTGCCAGCAGTAATACCCGGGACCTGGCCTACGAGCAGTACTTC. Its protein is CASSNTRDLAYEQYF.